Presented here are 4 T cell receptor beta chains from one specimen sequenced in a study of vaccination and CD4 T cells after COVID-19. Cultured CD4+ T-cell DNA underwent Oncomine TCR Beta short-read sequencing. Via MiXCR, TCRdb re-called the PCR reads, giving one row per CDR3 protein. The sample has some 3,700 distinct CDR3 sequences; 20% are singletons. What these receptors recognize is not known. Specified treatment: approximately nine-day PBMC culture with coronavirus spike peptide pools or control peptides (ViraFEST assay). Sequencing input: CD4+ T cells from blood, cultured in vitro. The receptor set was obtained from a human donor who had recovered from COVID-19.

V usage is TRBV27 and J usage is TRBJ1-1; D is undetermined. Germline lookup yields CDR1 MNHEY and CDR2 SMNVEV (reference sequence). Trimming pared 5 bases from V and 3 bases from J, leaving 16 bases between. The CDR3 is 15 amino acids. As DNA, the CDR3 is TGTGCCAGCAGTCCCCGTCCCCGTGAGGACACTGAAGCTTTCTTT. Amino acids: CASSPRPREDTEAFF.

Relative to its sample, this clonotype is medium-sized (0.01 to 0.1%). The chain has TRBV27 and TRBJ1-2; the match to TRBD1 covers 7 bases. The germline V gene has CDR1 MNHEY and CDR2 SMNVEV (reference sequence). The CDR3 is 14 amino acids. After removal of 2 bases from V and 2 bases from J, the junction contained 2 bases not matched to a gene. The CDR3 coding sequence is TGTGCCAGCAGTTTAAAAGGGGGCAACTATGGCTACACCTTC. Translated: CASSLKGGNYGYTF.

This chain joins TRBV30 and TRBJ1-6; no firm D call. Trimming cost V 2 bases and J 10 bases, with 12 bases left between them. Germline V gives CDR1 GTSNPN, CDR2 SVGIG (reference sequence). The CDR3 totals 13 residues. The CDR3 DNA sequence: TGTGCCTGGAGTCCCGACCGAGAGTCACCCCTCCACTTT. It translates to CAWSPDRESPLHF. The variable domain in full, with the rest retrieved from reference TRBV30 and TRBJ1-6, is SQTIHQWPATLVQPVGSPLSLECTVEGTSNPNLYWYRQAAGRGLQLLFYSVGIGQISSEVPQNLSASRPQDRQFILSSKKLLLSDSGFYLCAWSPDRESPLHFGNGTRLTVT.

In regard to this clonotype: This may be a read error: a much more frequent sequence differs by one nucleotide. The J gene is TRBJ2-7, the V gene TRBV7-2, with no clear D. The CDR3 is 11 amino acids. Trimming cost V 5 bases and J 5 bases, with 7 bases left between them. Germline values: CDR1 SGHTA, CDR2 FQGNSA. The CDR3 nucleotides are TGTGCCAGCAGCCTCGTGAACGAGCAGTACTTC. Translated, it gives CASSLVNEQYF.